The next 22 T cell receptor beta chains were all read from a single sample in a study of beta chain features in type 1 diabetes (dated by TCRdb to 2016 to 2019). The paper's findings and limits, for the study overall: Type 1 diabetes patients showed a moderate but significant shortening of TCRB CDR3 length in all four CD4+ subsets.

Preparation of the library involved the immunoSEQ multiplex PCR assay. All of the isolated RNA was reverse transcribed with the High Capacity cDNA Reverse Transcription Kit, so expressed TCRB transcripts were sequenced. TCRdb limited this immuneACCESS table to in-frame rearrangements with V and J called. A share of clones is missing; checked studies link under half to unresolved V genes, and the rest is unexplained. The sample table shows hundreds of thousands of clones, and roughly a tenth are seen once. The biggest ten clones account for around 0.017% of the sample. For these TCRs, the target antigens are not known. Sequencing was done on a sample of naive CD4+ T cells from blood. Explained via the paper, the cell subset or site label denotes: true naive CD4+ T cells. All receptors come from a man younger than 45 with type 1 diabetes.

This clone was seen a handful of times. The rearrangement joins TRBV30 to TRBJ1-1; D gene uncertain. Germline V CDR1 and CDR2: GTSNPN, SVGIG (reference sequence). Trimming took off 5 bases at V and 5 bases at J, with 6 bases between the two ends. The CDR3 length is 10 residues. For the CDR3, the DNA is TGTGCCTGGGGGAGGACTGAAGCTTTCTTT. This codes for CAWGRTEAFF. The full variable domain, rest sourced from reference TRBV30 and TRBJ1-1, is SQTIHQWPATLVQPVGSPLSLECTVEGTSNPNLYWYRQAAGRGLQLLFYSVGIGQISSEVPQNLSASRPQDRQFILSSKKLLLSDSGFYLCAWGRTEAFFGQGTRLTVV.

The genes are TRBV5-1 and TRBJ1-1; D gene unclear. The CDR3 covers 13 residues. The V gene lost 4 bases and the J gene lost 1 base, with 8 bases spanning the gap. CDR1 is SGHRS and CDR2 is YFSETQ in the germline V gene. This chain's CDR3 is CASSLFGNTEAFF. The CDR3 nucleotides read TGCGCCAGCAGCCTTTTCGGGAACACTGAAGCTTTCTTT.

The chain employs TRBV7-2 and TRBJ2-2; 14 positions match TRBD2. Germline V CDR1 and CDR2: SGHTA, FQGNSA. The V segment lost 3 bases and the J segment 5 bases; nucleotides outside the gene matches: 2. The CDR3 extends over 16 amino acids. Here the CDR3 reads CASSFRLAGGTGELFF. CDR3 sequence (DNA): TGTGCCAGCAGCTTCCGACTAGCGGGGGGGACCGGGGAGCTGTTTTTT.

This clone was seen only a few times. CDR3: CASKTGTSGGALNEQFF. DNA for the CDR3: TGTGCCAGCAAAACCGGGACTAGCGGGGGGGCCCTGAATGAGCAGTTCTTC. V gene TRBV28 combines with J gene TRBJ2-1; 16 positions agree with TRBD2. This CDR3 has 17 residues. Germline CDR1 is MDHEN and CDR2 is SYDVKM. Unmatched junction bases numbered 10, after V lost 7 bases and J lost 7 bases.

This chain uses TRBV4-2 with TRBJ2-5; 12 bases align to TRBD2. CDR1 is LGHNA, CDR2 YNFKEQ, per germline. The CDR3 spans 14 residues. With V trimmed by 5 bases and J by 5 bases, 3 bases remained unmatched. The chain's CDR3 is CASSASGGAETQYF. The CDR3 DNA is TGTGCCAGCAGCGCTAGCGGGGGGGCCGAGACCCAGTACTTC.

The chain carries TRBV4-1 and TRBJ2-1, with 8 nucleotides matching TRBD2. The J segment lost 10 bases and the V segment lost 1 base, leaving 9 bases of the junction unmatched. The V gene's germline CDR1 is MGHRA and CDR2 YSYEKL. The CDR3 has 15 residues. CDR3 bases: TGCGCCAGCAGCCAAGGACGGGGGGGGCCGGGGGAGCAGTTCTTC. The encoded protein is CASSQGRGGPGEQFF.

This clone has just a few counts. The V and J genes are TRBV11-2 and TRBJ1-2; no definite D call. Trimming removed 7 bases at V and 1 base at J, with 16 bases between. Germline V CDR1 and CDR2: SGHAT, FQNNGV. The CDR3 runs 15 residues. CDR3 coding DNA: TGTGCCAGCACCCCCTATCCCGTAGTTAACTATGGCTACACCTTC. Its translation: CASTPYPVVNYGYTF.

The rearrangement joins TRBV30 to TRBJ2-7; a possible D gene is TRBD1 (5 bases). Germline CDR1 GTSNPN, CDR2 SVGIG (reference sequence). With 2 bases removed from V and 2 bases from J, the gap between germline ends came to 16 bases. CDR3 length equals 15 residues. The CDR3 nucleotides read TGTGCCTGGAGTCACAGGACCAGACCCACCTACGAGCAGTACTTC. Its protein is CAWSHRTRPTYEQYF.

This clone was observed a handful of times. The chain links TRBV29-1 to TRBJ2-3; D perhaps matches TRBD1 (5 bases). The germline V gene has CDR1 SQVTM and CDR2 ANQGSEA. The CDR3 extends over 13 amino acids. V was shortened by 5 bases and J by 0 bases, with 9 bases between the two germline ends. This chain's CDR3 is CSVCRQSTDTQYF. The CDR3 DNA reads TGCAGCGTTTGTCGACAGAGCACAGATACGCAGTATTTT.

This clone was detected a few times. The chain employs TRBV7-8 and TRBJ1-6; weak D call: TRBD1 (6 bases). There are 13 residues in the CDR3. From germline, CDR1 is SGHVS and CDR2 FQNEAQ. V lost 2 bases to trimming and J lost 10 bases, with 9 bases between them. CDR3 DNA: TGTGCCAGCAGCTTAAACAGGGACTCACCCCTCCACTTT. Its translation: CASSLNRDSPLHF.

This clone was counted only a few times. V and J are TRBV28 and TRBJ2-7; TRBD2 is a possible D gene (6 bases). Germline V gene sequence: CDR1 MDHEN, CDR2 SYDVKM. The CDR3 length is 14 residues. V lost 2 bases to trimming and J lost 4 bases, with 12 bases between them. The CDR3 DNA follows: TGTGCCAGCAGTTTACGGGCAGGGAGGTACGAGCAGTACTTC. This gives the protein CASSLRAGRYEQYF.

The CDR3, as DNA: TGTGCCATCAGTCCCGACCGCGGTAGTGAGCAGTTCTTC. Protein product: CAISPDRGSEQFF. This sequence joins TRBV10-3 and TRBJ2-1; D not resolved. There are 13 residues in the CDR3. Germline V CDR1 and CDR2: ENHRY, SYGVKD. V shed 5 bases and J shed 9 bases, with 14 bases lying between them.

The chain uses TRBV5-1 and TRBJ1-5; weak D call: TRBD1 (5 bases). Germline V gives CDR1 SGHRS, CDR2 YFSETQ. V lost 0 bases, J lost 2 bases, and 6 bases lay in between. The CDR3 is 14 residues long. CDR3 sequence (DNA): TGCGCCAGCAGCTTGGGGGGGGGCAATCAGCCCCAGCATTTT. Translated: CASSLGGGNQPQHF.

This clone was recorded once. V gene TRBV29-1 combines with J gene TRBJ1-2; D ambiguous. V dropped 4 bases and J dropped 2 bases, with 11 bases sitting between them. This CDR3 region has 13 residues. CDR1 is SQVTM and CDR2 is ANQGSEA in the germline V gene. The CDR3 DNA sequence: TGCAGCGTTGGAGACGACAAAAACTATGGCTACACCTTC. This gives the protein CSVGDDKNYGYTF. Full variable domain (outside the CDR3, taken from reference TRBV29-1 and TRBJ1-2): SAVISQKPSRDICQRGTSLTIQCQVDSQVTMMFWYRQQPGQSLTLIATANQGSEATYESGFVIDKFPISRPNLTFSTLTVSNMSPEDSSIYLCSVGDDKNYGYTFGSGTRLTVV.

This clone occurred a few times. The V call is TRBV11-2, the J call TRBJ1-2; possible D gene TRBD1, 6 bases. Looked up from germline, CDR1 is SGHAT and CDR2 is FQNNGV. This CDR3 is built from 16 residues. Deletions cut 5 bases from V and 3 bases from J, with 19 bases between. Here the CDR3 reads CASSPILQGKDYGYTF. The CDR3 DNA reads as TGTGCCAGCAGCCCTATACTACAGGGAAAGGACTATGGCTACACCTTC.

The table lists this clone with a few counts. CDR3 nucleotide sequence: TGTGCCAGCAGTTTATCAGGCGATCCCCACTACAATGAGCAGTTCTTC. Translated, it gives CASSLSGDPHYNEQFF. The chain recombines TRBV28 with TRBJ2-1; D ambiguous. Germline CDR1 and CDR2: MDHEN and SYDVKM. V lost 1 base to trimming and J lost 3 bases, with 13 bases between them. The CDR3 is 16 residues long.

The chain couples TRBV2 to TRBJ1-6; the D is unclear. The V gene lost 8 bases and the J gene lost 9 bases, with 14 bases spanning the gap. Germline assignment: CDR1 SNHLY and CDR2 FYNNEI. The CDR3 is made up of 13 amino acids. CDR3 sequence: CASQLFPLSPLHF. DNA of the CDR3: TGTGCCAGCCAACTTTTTCCTCTTTCACCCCTCCACTTT.

The chain combines TRBV5-1 with TRBJ2-5; 7 bases align to TRBD2. Looked up from germline, CDR1 is SGHRS and CDR2 is YFSETQ. This CDR3 is built from 15 residues. J was trimmed by 2 bases and V by 1 base; bases with no gene match: 5. CDR3 protein: CASSLLGTIQETQYF. CDR3 in DNA: TGCGCCAGCAGCTTGCTCGGGACTATTCAAGAGACCCAGTACTTC.

CDR3 region: CASSQLTAGDTQYF. CDR3 nucleotides: TGTGCCAGCAGTCAATTAACAGCGGGCGATACGCAGTATTTT. J is TRBJ2-3 and V is TRBV7-2, with D possibly TRBD2 on 6 matching bases. This CDR3 comprises 14 residues. The ends were cut back, 6 bases at V and 6 bases at J, with 16 bases in the middle. Germline CDR1 and CDR2: SGHTA and FQGNSA.

This clone was counted between two and nine times. The gene calls are TRBV2 and TRBJ1-5; 7 bases align to TRBD1. Germline CDR1 reads SNHLY; CDR2 reads FYNNEI. There are 14 residues in the CDR3. The V gene end was trimmed by 6 bases and the J gene end by 1 base; junction bases not matched to a gene: 3. Here the CDR3 DNA reads TGTGCCAGCAGAGACAGGGTCAGCAATCAGCCCCAGCATTTT. It encodes CASRDRVSNQPQHF.

V usage is TRBV19 and J usage is TRBJ2-2; possibly TRBD2 for D (6 bases). This CDR3 is built from 16 residues. CDR1 LNHDA and CDR2 SQIVND come from the germline V gene (reference sequence). Trimming shortened V by 5 bases and J by 9 bases, and 22 bases separated the two germline ends. In DNA form, the CDR3 reads TGTGCCAGTAGTGATCAGGGCGGGGCAACTTTCCGGGAGCTGTTTTTT. It translates to CASSDQGGATFRELFF.

The sample holds a few counts of this clone. This rearrangement joins TRBV30 to TRBJ2-1, with D maybe TRBD1 (6 bases). Germline-derived CDR1 and CDR2 are GTSNPN and SVGIG (reference sequence). The germline V and J ends were trimmed by 3 bases and 6 bases, with 15 bases remaining between them. This CDR3 is built from 14 residues. CDR3 bases: TGTGCCTGGAGAAGTGGGGGCCTGTCCAATGAGCAGTTCTTC. This sequence encodes CAWRSGGLSNEQFF.